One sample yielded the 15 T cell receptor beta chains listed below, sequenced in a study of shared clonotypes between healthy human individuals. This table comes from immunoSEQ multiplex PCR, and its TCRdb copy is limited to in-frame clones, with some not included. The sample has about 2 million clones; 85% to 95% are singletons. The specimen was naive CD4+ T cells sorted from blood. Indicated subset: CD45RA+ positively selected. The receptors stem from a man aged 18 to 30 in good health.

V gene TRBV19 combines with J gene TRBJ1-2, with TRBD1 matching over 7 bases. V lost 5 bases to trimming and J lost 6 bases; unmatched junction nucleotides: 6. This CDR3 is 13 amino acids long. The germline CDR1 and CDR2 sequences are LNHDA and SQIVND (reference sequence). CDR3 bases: TGTGCCAGTAGTTACGACAGGGCTGATGGCTACACCTTC. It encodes CASSYDRADGYTF.

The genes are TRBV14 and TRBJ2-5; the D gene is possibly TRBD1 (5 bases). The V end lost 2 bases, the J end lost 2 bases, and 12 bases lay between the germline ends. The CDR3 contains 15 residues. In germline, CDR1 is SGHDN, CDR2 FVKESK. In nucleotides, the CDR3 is TGTGCCAGCAGCCAATTAGGGGCCTCTCAAGAGACCCAGTACTTC. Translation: CASSQLGASQETQYF. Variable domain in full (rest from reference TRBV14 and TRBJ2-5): EAGVTQFPSHSVIEKGQTVTLRCDPISGHDNLYWYRRVMGKEIKFLLHFVKESKQDESGMPNNRFLAERTGGTYSTLKVQPAELEDSGVYFCASSQLGASQETQYFGPGTRLLVL.

CDR3 sequence: CASSSPGEQYF. DNA for the CDR3: TGTGCCAGCAGTTCCCCCGGCGAGCAGTACTTC. V usage is TRBV6-1 and J usage is TRBJ2-7, with D uncertain. Germline CDR1 is MNHNS and CDR2 is SASEGT. Trimming removed 5 bases from V and 6 bases from J, with 8 bases in between. This CDR3 has 11 residues.

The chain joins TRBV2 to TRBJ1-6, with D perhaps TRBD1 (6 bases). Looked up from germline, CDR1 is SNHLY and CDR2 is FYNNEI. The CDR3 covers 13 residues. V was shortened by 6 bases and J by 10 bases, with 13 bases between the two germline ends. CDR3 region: CASRRDTRSPLHF. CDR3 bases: TGTGCCAGCAGGCGGGACACGAGATCACCCCTCCACTTT.

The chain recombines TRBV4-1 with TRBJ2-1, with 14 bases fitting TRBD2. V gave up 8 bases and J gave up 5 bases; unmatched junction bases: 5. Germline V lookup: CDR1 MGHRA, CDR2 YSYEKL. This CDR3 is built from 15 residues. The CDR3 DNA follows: TGCGCCAGCCAACGGACTAGCGGGGGGAACAATGAGCAGTTCTTC. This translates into CASQRTSGGNNEQFF.

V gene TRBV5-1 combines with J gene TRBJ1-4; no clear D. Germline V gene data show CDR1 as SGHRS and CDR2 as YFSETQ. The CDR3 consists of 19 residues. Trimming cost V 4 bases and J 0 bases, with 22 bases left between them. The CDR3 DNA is TGCGCCAGCAGCCTTGGGAGGTCAACACTCCTTGCAACTAATGAAAAACTGTTTTTT. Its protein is CASSLGRSTLLATNEKLFF.

Here the CDR3 DNA reads TGTGCCAGCTCACCCCAAGTAGGGAGCGGACTAGCCAAAAACATTCAGTACTTC. It codes for CASSPQVGSGLAKNIQYF. This chain connects TRBV18 to TRBJ2-4; D possibly corresponds to TRBD2 (5 bases). Germline CDR1 and CDR2: KGHSH and LQKENI. The CDR3 length is 18 residues. The germline V and J ends were trimmed by 3 bases and 0 bases, with 18 bases remaining between them.

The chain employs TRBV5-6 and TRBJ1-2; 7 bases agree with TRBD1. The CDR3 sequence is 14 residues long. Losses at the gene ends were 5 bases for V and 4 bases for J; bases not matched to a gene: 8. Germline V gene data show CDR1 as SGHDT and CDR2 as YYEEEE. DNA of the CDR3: TGTGCCAGCAGTGAGGGAGGGGGCGTCTATGGCTACACCTTC. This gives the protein CASSEGGGVYGYTF.

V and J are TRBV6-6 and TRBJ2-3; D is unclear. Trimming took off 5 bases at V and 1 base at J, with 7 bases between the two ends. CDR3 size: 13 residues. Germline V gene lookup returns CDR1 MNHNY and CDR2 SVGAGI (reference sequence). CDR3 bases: TGTGCCAGCAGTGCACCCGGCACAGATACGCAGTATTTT. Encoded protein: CASSAPGTDTQYF.

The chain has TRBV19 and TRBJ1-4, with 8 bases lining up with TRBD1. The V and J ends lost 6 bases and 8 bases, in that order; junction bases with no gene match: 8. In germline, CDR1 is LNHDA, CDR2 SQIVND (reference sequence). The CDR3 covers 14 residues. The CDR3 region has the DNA TGTGCCAGTAGGAGGACAGGGCCTCAAGAAAAACTGTTTTTT. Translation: CASRRTGPQEKLFF.

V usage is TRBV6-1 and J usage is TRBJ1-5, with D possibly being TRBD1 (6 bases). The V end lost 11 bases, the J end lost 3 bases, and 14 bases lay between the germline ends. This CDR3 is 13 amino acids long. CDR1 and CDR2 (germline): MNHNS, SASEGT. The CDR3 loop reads CAGRGGLNQPQHF. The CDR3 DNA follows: TGTGCCGGGAGGGGGGGCCTCAATCAGCCCCAGCATTTT.

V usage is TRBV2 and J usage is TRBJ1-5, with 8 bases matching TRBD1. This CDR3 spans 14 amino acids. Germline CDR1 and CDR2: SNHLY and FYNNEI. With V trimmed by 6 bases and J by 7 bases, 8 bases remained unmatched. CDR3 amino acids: CASSQDRGGQPQHF. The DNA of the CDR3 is TGTGCCAGCAGCCAAGACAGGGGCGGCCAGCCCCAGCATTTT.

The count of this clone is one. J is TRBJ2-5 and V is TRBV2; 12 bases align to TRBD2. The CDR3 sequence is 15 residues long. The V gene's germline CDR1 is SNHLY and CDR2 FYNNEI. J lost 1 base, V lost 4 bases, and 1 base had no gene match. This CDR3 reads CASSGTSGIQETQYF. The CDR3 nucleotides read TGTGCCAGCAGTGGGACTAGCGGGATCCAAGAGACCCAGTACTTC.

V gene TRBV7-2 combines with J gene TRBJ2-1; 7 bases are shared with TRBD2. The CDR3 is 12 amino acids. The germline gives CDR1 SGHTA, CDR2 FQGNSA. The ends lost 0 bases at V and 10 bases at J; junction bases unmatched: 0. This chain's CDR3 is CASSLAGGEQFF. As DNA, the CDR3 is TGTGCCAGCAGCTTAGCGGGAGGGGAGCAGTTCTTC. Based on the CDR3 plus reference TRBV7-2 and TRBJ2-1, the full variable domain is GAGVSQSPSNKVTEKGKDVELRCDPISGHTALYWYRQSLGQGLEFLIYFQGNSAPDKSGLPSDRFSAERTGGSVSTLTIQRTQQEDSAVYLCASSLAGGEQFFGPGTRLTVL.

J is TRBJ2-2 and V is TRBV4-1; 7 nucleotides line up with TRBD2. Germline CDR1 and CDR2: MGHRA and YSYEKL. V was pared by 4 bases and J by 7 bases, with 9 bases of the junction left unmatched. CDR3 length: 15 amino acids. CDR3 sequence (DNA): TGCGCCAGCAGCCCCCGAGCGGGGTCGGGCGGGGAGCTGTTTTTT. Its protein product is CASSPRAGSGGELFF.